Below are 8 T cell receptor beta chains sequenced from a single sample in a study of CDR3 diversity in severe acne. TCRdb called the PCR reads again in MiXCR, with one record for every CDR3 protein. Of under 100,000 distinct CDR3 sequences listed, roughly half are singletons. Input material: blood. These TCRs come from a male donor in good health, serving as a control.

The genes are TRBV20-1 and TRBJ2-7; maybe TRBD1 (5 bases). V gave up 6 bases and J gave up 5 bases, with 14 bases separating them. In germline, CDR1 is DFQATT, CDR2 SNEGSKA (reference sequence). The CDR3 has 12 amino acids. The CDR3, as DNA: TGCAGTGCCGAGACACCAGGGAACGAGCAGTACTTC. This codes for CSAETPGNEQYF.

This clonotype was seen many times. This sequence joins TRBV6-5 and TRBJ2-3; maybe TRBD1 (6 bases). Germline lookup yields CDR1 MNHEY and CDR2 SVGAGI. The CDR3 covers 16 residues. Trimming left V 6 bases short and J 0 bases short, with 16 bases between. The CDR3 bases are TGTGCCAGCAGCCGCGGACAGAGCCCTAGCACAGATACGCAGTATTTT. It yields the protein CASSRGQSPSTDTQYF.

This clonotype was counted at least ten times. V and J are TRBV13 and TRBJ1-2, with a tentative D call TRBD1 (6 bases). Germline V CDR1 and CDR2: PRHDT, FYEKMQ (reference sequence). The CDR3 runs to 14 residues. Trimming removed 6 bases from V and 4 bases from J, with 15 bases in between. The CDR3 nucleotides are TGTGCCAGCAGGGTGAGGGGGGGGGCCTATGGCTACACCTTC. This sequence encodes CASRVRGGAYGYTF.

This clonotype was observed at least ten times. The rearrangement uses TRBV20-1 and TRBJ2-5, with 9 nucleotides matching TRBD2. With 3 bases clipped from V and 2 bases from J, the junction kept 4 bases outside the gene matches. Germline loops: CDR1 DFQATT, CDR2 SNEGSKA (reference sequence). The CDR3 consists of 14 residues. The CDR3 DNA is TGCAGTGCTAGCCGACTAGCGGAGCAAGAGACCCAGTACTTC. Protein: CSASRLAEQETQYF.

Ten or more counts support this clonotype. The V and J genes are TRBV11-2 and TRBJ2-1; D ambiguous. From germline, CDR1 is SGHAT and CDR2 FQNNGV. Trimming cost V 5 bases and J 0 bases, with 23 bases left between them. The CDR3 sequence is 19 residues long. CDR3 sequence reads: CASSRLWMIEESSYNEQFF. For the CDR3, the DNA is TGTGCCAGCAGCCGACTGTGGATGATAGAAGAGAGCTCCTACAATGAGCAGTTCTTC. Supplemented by reference TRBV11-2 and TRBJ2-1, the full variable domain reads EAGVAQSPRYKIIEKRQSVAFWCNPISGHATLYWYQQILGQGPKLLIQFQNNGVVDDSQLPKDRFSAERLKGVDSTLKIQPAKLEDSAVYLCASSRLWMIEESSYNEQFFGPGTRLTVL.

This clonotype was detected ten times or more. V gene TRBV10-1 combines with J gene TRBJ2-7; weak D call: TRBD1 (6 bases). Between the trimmed V and J ends, which lost 6 bases and 3 bases, there was a span of 27 bases. Germline assignment: CDR1 WNHNN and CDR2 SYGVQD (reference sequence). This CDR3 has 18 residues. The CDR3 bases are TGCGCCAGCAGCCGCGGAAAGGGCAGGGGCTTAAGGGACTACGAGCAGTACTTC. Translated, it gives CASSRGKGRGLRDYEQYF.

This clonotype is labeled as medium-sized. The chain employs TRBV5-1 and TRBJ2-7, with TRBD1 as a possible D gene (7 bases). Trimming pared 0 bases from V and 5 bases from J, leaving 12 bases between. Germline V gene sequence: CDR1 SGHRS, CDR2 YFSETQ. CDR3 length equals 14 residues. This CDR3 reads CASSLEGGGNEQYF. In DNA, the CDR3 is TGCGCCAGCAGCTTGGAAGGGGGCGGGAACGAGCAGTACTTC.

On this clonotype itself: One end of the junction varies from germline; a read error may be responsible. This rearrangement joins TRBV7-7 to TRBJ1-6, with 9 bases fitting TRBD1. Germline values: CDR1 SSHAT, CDR2 FNYEAQ (reference sequence). The CDR3 is made up of 16 amino acids. CDR3 region: CASSIGTGRVDSPLHF. In DNA, the CDR3 is TGTGCTAGCAGCATCGGGACAGGGCGGGTAGATTCACCCCTCCACTTT. The full variable domain, with the rest looked up from reference TRBV7-7 and TRBJ1-6, is GAGVSQSPRYKVTKRGQDVTLRCDPISSHATLYWYQQALGQGPEFLTYFNYEAQPDKSGLPSDRFSAERPEGSISTLTIQRTEQRDSAMYRCASSIGTGRVDSPLHFGNGTRLTVT.